This T cell receptor beta chain is drawn from a study of CD8 T cells in ankylosing spondylitis. CDR1 SGHVS and CDR2 FQNEAQ come from the germline V gene. J was trimmed by 4 bases and V by 1 base; bases with no gene match: 3. CDR3 length: 15 residues. This clonotype is judged medium-sized (0.01 to 0.1%). TCRdb independently ran MiXCR on the 5' RACE reads; one entry per CDR3 protein. This repertoire shows some 30,000 distinct CDR3 sequences, 13% to 15% found once; its top ten account for 35% to 45%. Specimen: blood. The receptor comes from a male donor with ankylosing spondylitis or in good health (not recorded which). The chain links TRBV7-8 to TRBJ2-3, with TRBD2 matching 9 bases. This CDR3 is CASSLVGLAPDTQYF. DNA of the CDR3: TGTGCCAGCAGCTTAGTGGGACTAGCCCCAGATACGCAGTATTTT.